The 25 T cell receptor beta chains listed next were all sequenced from one sample in a study of identical twins. One entry per CDR3 protein results from TCRdb running MiXCR on the 5' RACE reads. The sample yields approximately 690,000 distinct CDR3 sequences, 5.5% to 6.5% seen once. Sequencing was done on a sample of naive T cells sorted from blood. The receptors derive from a man in his late teens or twenties in good health.

This clonotype showed up many times. The chain combines TRBV20-1 with TRBJ2-7; the D is unclear. Trimming took off 3 bases at V and 6 bases at J, with 9 bases between the two ends. The CDR3 sequence is 11 residues long. Germline assignment: CDR1 DFQATT and CDR2 SNEGSKA (reference sequence). As DNA, the CDR3 is TGCAGTGCTAGGGTAGGAATCGAGCAGTACTTC. Its translation: CSARVGIEQYF.

The rearrangement links TRBV29-1 to TRBJ2-4, with 7 bases aligning to TRBD1. The CDR3 loop spans 14 amino acids. CDR1 is SQVTM, CDR2 ANQGSEA, per germline. J was trimmed by 0 bases and V by 6 bases; bases with no gene match: 5. The CDR3 DNA reads TGCAGCGTGGGGAACAGGGGAGCCAAAAACATTCAGTACTTC. Its translation: CSVGNRGAKNIQYF.

This clonotype has just a few counts. For the CDR3, the DNA is TGTGCCAGCAGTCCGGACCGGAGTATAGGGACCCAGTACTTC. Its protein is CASSPDRSIGTQYF. V gene TRBV6-1 combines with J gene TRBJ2-5; D is ambiguous. The V end lost 5 bases, the J end lost 7 bases, and 17 bases lay between the germline ends. Per the germline V gene, CDR1 is MNHNS and CDR2 is SASEGT. CDR3 size: 14 residues.

Only a few counts were recorded for this clonotype. CDR3 sequence: CASSLVVAGFSYEQYF. DNA for the CDR3: TGTGCCAGCAGCTTAGTCGTGGCAGGGTTCTCCTACGAGCAGTACTTC. This rearrangement joins TRBV7-9 to TRBJ2-7; D is possibly TRBD1 (5 bases). Trimming took 1 base from V and 0 from J, leaving 13 bases between them. The CDR3 has 16 residues. Germline CDR1 SEHNR, CDR2 FQNEAQ (reference sequence).

This clonotype turned up a few times. The chain recombines TRBV11-2 with TRBJ2-3; tentative D call: TRBD1 (6 bases). The CDR3 runs to 16 residues. V lost 5 bases and J 1 base, leaving 16 bases between the germline ends. The V gene's germline CDR1 is SGHAT and CDR2 FQNNGV. The CDR3 is CASSPYTGLGTDTQYF. In DNA form, the CDR3 reads TGTGCCAGCAGCCCATACACAGGGTTGGGCACAGATACGCAGTATTTT. The full variable domain, rest sourced from reference TRBV11-2 and TRBJ2-3, is EAGVAQSPRYKIIEKRQSVAFWCNPISGHATLYWYQQILGQGPKLLIQFQNNGVVDDSQLPKDRFSAERLKGVDSTLKIQPAKLEDSAVYLCASSPYTGLGTDTQYFGPGTRLTVL.

This clonotype came up many times. The chain joins TRBV10-3 to TRBJ1-3; tentatively, D is TRBD1 (5 bases). In germline, CDR1 is ENHRY, CDR2 SYGVKD. V shed 6 bases and J shed 3 bases, with 18 bases lying between them. This CDR3 is built from 16 residues. For the CDR3, the DNA is TGTGCCATCAGGTCATCGACTGGGGCAAATGGAAACACCATATATTTT. Translating it yields CAIRSSTGANGNTIYF.

This clonotype has more than one count but fewer than ten. V usage is TRBV4-2 and J usage is TRBJ2-3; D gene ambiguous. The germline V gene encodes CDR1 LGHNA and CDR2 YNFKEQ. The CDR3 length is 15 residues. The V and J ends lost 0 bases and 0 bases respectively, with 7 bases between them. CDR3 DNA: TGTGCCAGCAGCCAAGACGTCTATAGCACAGATACGCAGTATTTT. It translates to CASSQDVYSTDTQYF.

J is TRBJ2-7 and V is TRBV20-1; 10 bases fit TRBD2. This CDR3 has 14 amino acids. In germline, CDR1 is DFQATT, CDR2 SNEGSKA (reference sequence). J gave up 0 bases and V 6 bases, and 5 bases lay outside the gene matches. The CDR3 DNA sequence: TGCAGTGCCGCTGGACTAGCGGCCTCCTACGAGCAGTACTTC. Protein sequence: CSAAGLAASYEQYF.

This clonotype occurred many times. The gene calls are TRBV9 and TRBJ2-2; weak D call: TRBD2 (6 bases). V was clipped by 2 bases and J by 6 bases, with 8 bases between them. The CDR3 length is 13 residues. CDR1 is SGDLS and CDR2 is YYNGEE in the germline V gene. CDR3 loop: CASSVGGAGELFF. CDR3 DNA sequence: TGTGCCAGCAGCGTCGGGGGTGCCGGGGAGCTGTTTTTT.

This clonotype was detected only a few times. The V and J genes are TRBV15 and TRBJ2-5; D perhaps matches TRBD1 (5 bases). The CDR3 runs to 15 residues. The V end lost 1 base, the J end lost 1 base, and 10 bases lay between the germline ends. Looked up from germline, CDR1 is LNHNV and CDR2 is YYDKDF (reference sequence). CDR3 bases: TGTGCCACCAGCAGAGCCTCAGGGCCCCAAGAGACCCAGTACTTC. Translation: CATSRASGPQETQYF.

This clonotype has only a few counts. The V call is TRBV5-5, the J call TRBJ2-3, with D perhaps TRBD2 (6 bases). The CDR3 runs to 15 residues. The V gene lost 1 base and the J gene lost 2 bases, with 11 bases spanning the gap. Germline V gene data show CDR1 as SGHKS and CDR2 as YYEKEE (reference sequence). This CDR3 reads CASSLIRESTDTQYF. Here the CDR3 DNA reads TGTGCCAGCAGCTTGATTCGGGAGTCCACAGATACGCAGTATTTT.

This chain links TRBV6-4 with TRBJ2-6, with 9 bases identical to TRBD1. This CDR3 is 17 amino acids long. V was clipped by 4 bases and J by 0 bases; unmatched bases: 4. Germline V gives CDR1 MRHNA, CDR2 SNTAGT. CDR3 sequence: CASSADRGSSGANVLTF. Written as DNA, the CDR3 is TGTGCCAGCAGTGCGGACAGGGGATCCTCTGGGGCCAACGTCCTGACTTTC.

This clonotype occurred many times. The V gene is TRBV4-2, the J gene TRBJ2-2; tentative D call: TRBD2 (6 bases). CDR3 length: 13 residues. Germline V gives CDR1 LGHNA, CDR2 YNFKEQ. V was trimmed by 4 bases and J by 7 bases, leaving 10 bases between them. In DNA form, the CDR3 reads TGTGCCAGCAGCCCCGGGAGTCACGGGGAGCTGTTTTTT. Amino acids: CASSPGSHGELFF.

The gene calls are TRBV7-9 and TRBJ1-2; no clear D. The V end was cut by 8 bases, the J end by 2 bases, with 9 bases between. Germline loops: CDR1 SEHNR, CDR2 FQNEAQ (reference sequence). The CDR3 is 12 residues long. The DNA of the CDR3 is TGTGCCAGCTACGAGACCAACTATGGCTACACCTTC. Protein product: CASYETNYGYTF.

This clonotype was observed at least ten times. The chain links TRBV20-1 to TRBJ2-5, with D perhaps matching TRBD1 or TRBD2 (6 bases each). This CDR3 has 13 residues. The germline V and J ends were trimmed by 3 bases and 7 bases, with 15 bases remaining between them. Germline V gene sequence: CDR1 DFQATT, CDR2 SNEGSKA (reference sequence). The CDR3, as DNA: TGCAGTGCTAGGGAGGGGGTTAGGGGGACCCAGTACTTC. Translating it yields CSAREGVRGTQYF.

This clonotype was seen repeatedly, ten times or more. The rearrangement uses TRBV15 and TRBJ1-5; D is unresolved. CDR3 length: 14 amino acids. The V gene lost 3 bases and the J gene lost 3 bases, with 9 bases spanning the gap. Germline V gene sequence: CDR1 LNHNV, CDR2 YYDKDF (reference sequence). This chain's CDR3 is CATSSRRVNQPQHF. CDR3 nucleotide sequence: TGTGCCACCAGCAGCCGACGGGTCAATCAGCCCCAGCATTTT.

This clonotype came up many times. The chain employs TRBV10-3 and TRBJ2-1, with 11 bases lining up with TRBD2. V gave up 7 bases and J gave up 6 bases; unmatched junction bases: 8. Germline assignment: CDR1 ENHRY and CDR2 SYGVKD. The CDR3 contains 15 residues. CDR3 DNA: TGTGCCATCACCAGGCTAGCGGGAGGAAGCAATGAGCAGTTCTTC. Its protein is CAITRLAGGSNEQFF.

This clonotype occurred many times. The V call is TRBV29-1, the J call TRBJ2-2; 7 bases align to TRBD1. V gave up 4 bases and J gave up 1 base; unmatched junction bases: 0. The CDR3 is 13 amino acids. Germline assignment: CDR1 SQVTM and CDR2 ANQGSEA. This CDR3 reads CSVGTGNTGELFF. The CDR3 nucleotides read TGCAGCGTTGGGACAGGGAACACCGGGGAGCTGTTTTTT.

There are many counts of this clonotype. The rearrangement links TRBV7-9 to TRBJ2-1, with 11 positions matching TRBD2. The length of the CDR3 is 15 residues. Per the germline V gene, CDR1 is SEHNR and CDR2 is FQNEAQ (reference sequence). V dropped 1 base and J dropped 10; count of bases not matched to a gene: 6. In nucleotides, the CDR3 is TGTGCCAGCAGCTTAGTACTAGCGGGAGTGGGGGAGCAGTTCTTC. Translated: CASSLVLAGVGEQFF.

The sample holds a few counts of this clonotype. The V call is TRBV7-2, the J call TRBJ2-7; D may be TRBD1 or TRBD2 (5 bases each). Germline V gene sequence: CDR1 SGHTA, CDR2 FQGNSA. This CDR3 is 13 amino acids long. Trimming took off 5 bases at V and 5 bases at J, with 13 bases between the two ends. CDR3 in amino acids: CASSEGPTHEQYV. The DNA of the CDR3 is TGTGCCAGCAGCGAGGGGCCCACACACGAGCAGTACGTC.

The chain carries TRBV20-1 and TRBJ2-2, with TRBD2 matching 8 bases. With 0 bases clipped from V and 5 bases from J, the junction kept 8 bases outside the gene matches. From germline, CDR1 is DFQATT and CDR2 SNEGSKA (reference sequence). The CDR3 consists of 16 residues. The CDR3 sequence: CSARDLDSGNTGELFF. The CDR3 nucleotides are TGCAGTGCTAGAGATCTAGATAGCGGGAATACCGGGGAGCTGTTTTTT.

This clonotype has ten or more counts. The chain combines TRBV4-3 with TRBJ2-1, with TRBD2 matching over 10 bases. This CDR3 comprises 15 residues. V lost 4 bases, J lost 3 bases, and 3 bases stayed unmatched. Germline V gene lookup returns CDR1 LGHNA and CDR2 YSLEER. CDR3 amino acids: CASSRTSGNYNEQFF. The CDR3 coding sequence is TGCGCCAGCAGCCGAACTAGCGGGAACTACAATGAGCAGTTCTTC.

This clonotype was found many times. The rearrangement uses TRBV4-1 and TRBJ1-1; possible D gene TRBD1, 5 bases. Germline V lookup: CDR1 MGHRA, CDR2 YSYEKL. The CDR3 loop spans 14 amino acids. V dropped 6 bases and J dropped 1 base, with 12 bases sitting between them. The CDR3 DNA reads TGCGCCAGCAGGCCCAGGGTTGCGAACACTGAAGCTTTCTTT. As protein: CASRPRVANTEAFF.

This clonotype has more than one count but fewer than ten. This chain connects TRBV20-1 to TRBJ2-5; TRBD2 might be the D (5 bases). Germline V gene lookup returns CDR1 DFQATT and CDR2 SNEGSKA (reference sequence). The CDR3 has 14 residues. Trimming took 1 base from V and 8 from J, leaving 17 bases between them. The CDR3 loop reads CSARALDFLETQYF. CDR3 in DNA: TGCAGTGCTAGAGCGTTGGACTTCTTGGAAACCCAGTACTTC.

At least ten counts were recorded for this clonotype. The chain joins TRBV20-1 to TRBJ2-3; D is unclear. With 0 bases removed from V and 2 bases from J, the gap between germline ends came to 12 bases. The CDR3 consists of 15 residues. Per the germline V gene, CDR1 is DFQATT and CDR2 is SNEGSKA (reference sequence). In nucleotides, the CDR3 is TGCAGTGCTAGAGATCTGAGACTCCTCACAGATACGCAGTATTTT. Translation gives CSARDLRLLTDTQYF.